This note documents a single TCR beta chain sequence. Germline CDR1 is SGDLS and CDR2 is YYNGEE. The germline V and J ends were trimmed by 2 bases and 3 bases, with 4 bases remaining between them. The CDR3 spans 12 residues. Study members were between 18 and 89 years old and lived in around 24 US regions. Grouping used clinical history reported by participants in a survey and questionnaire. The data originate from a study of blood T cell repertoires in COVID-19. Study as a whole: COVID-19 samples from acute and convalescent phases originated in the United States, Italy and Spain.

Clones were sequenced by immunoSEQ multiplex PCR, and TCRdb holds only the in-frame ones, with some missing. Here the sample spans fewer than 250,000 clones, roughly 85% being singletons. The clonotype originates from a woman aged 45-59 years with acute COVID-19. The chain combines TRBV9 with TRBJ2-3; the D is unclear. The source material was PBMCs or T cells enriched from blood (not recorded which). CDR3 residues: CASSVTTDTQYF. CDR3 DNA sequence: TGTGCCAGCAGCGTTACAACAGATACGCAGTATTTT.